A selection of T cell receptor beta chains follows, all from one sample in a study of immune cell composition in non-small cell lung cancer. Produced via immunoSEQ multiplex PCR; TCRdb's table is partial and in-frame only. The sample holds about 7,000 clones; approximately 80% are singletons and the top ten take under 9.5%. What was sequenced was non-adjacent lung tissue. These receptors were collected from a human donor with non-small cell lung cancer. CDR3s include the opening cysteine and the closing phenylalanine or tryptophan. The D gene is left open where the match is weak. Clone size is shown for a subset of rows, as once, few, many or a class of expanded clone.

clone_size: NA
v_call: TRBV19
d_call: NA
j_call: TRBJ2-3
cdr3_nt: TGTGCCTCAGGCGAGGGATCTAGCACAGATACGCAGTATTTT
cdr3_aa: CASGEGSSTDTQYF

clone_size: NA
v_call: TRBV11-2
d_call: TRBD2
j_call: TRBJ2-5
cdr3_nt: TGTGCCAGCAGCCCTTTTGGCGGGAGTGAGACCCAGTACTTC
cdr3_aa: CASSPFGGSETQYF

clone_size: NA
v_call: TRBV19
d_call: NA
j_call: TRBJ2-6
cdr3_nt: TGTGCCAGTAGCGCATTCTACTCTGGGGCCAACGTCCTGACTTTC
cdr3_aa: CASSAFYSGANVLTF

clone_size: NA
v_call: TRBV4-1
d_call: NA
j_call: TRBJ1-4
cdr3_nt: TGCGCCAGCAGCCAAGATCCCGGGAAGGATGAAAAACTGTTTTTT
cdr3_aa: CASSQDPGKDEKLFF

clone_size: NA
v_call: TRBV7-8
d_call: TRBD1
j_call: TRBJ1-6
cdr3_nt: TGTGCCAGCAGCCTCTGGGCAGGGGGAAATTCACCCCTCCACTTT
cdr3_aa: CASSLWAGGNSPLHF

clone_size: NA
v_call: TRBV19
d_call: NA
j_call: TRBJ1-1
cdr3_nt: TGTGCCAGTAGTATCGGGTCTTCTGGAGCTTTCTTT
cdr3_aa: CASSIGSSGAFF

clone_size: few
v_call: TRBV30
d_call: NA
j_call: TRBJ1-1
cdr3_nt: TGTGCCTGGAGCATGGGGGGGGACACTGAAGCTTTCTTT
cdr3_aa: CAWSMGGDTEAFF

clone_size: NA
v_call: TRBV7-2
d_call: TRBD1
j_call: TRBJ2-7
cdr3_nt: TGTGCCAGCAGCCCCACTTCGGGACAGGGGTACGAGCAGTACTTC
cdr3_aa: CASSPTSGQGYEQYF

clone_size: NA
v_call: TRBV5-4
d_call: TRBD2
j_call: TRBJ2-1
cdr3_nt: TGTGCCAGCAGCAGCGGGGGAACCTACAATGAGCAGTTCTTC
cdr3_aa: CASSSGGTYNEQFF

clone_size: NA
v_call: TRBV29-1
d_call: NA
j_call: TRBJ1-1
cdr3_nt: TGCAGCGTTGGACACGGCGGGACTGAAGCTTTCTTT
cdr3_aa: CSVGHGGTEAFF

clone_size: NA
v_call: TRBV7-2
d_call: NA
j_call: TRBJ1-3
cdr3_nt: TGTGCCAGCAGCGAAGCGGGGGCTCGCGGAAACACCATATATTTT
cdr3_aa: CASSEAGARGNTIYF

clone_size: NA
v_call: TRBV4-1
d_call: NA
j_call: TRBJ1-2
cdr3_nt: TGCGCCAGCAGCCAGCCACAGGGTATCTATGGCTACACCTTC
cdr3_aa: CASSQPQGIYGYTF

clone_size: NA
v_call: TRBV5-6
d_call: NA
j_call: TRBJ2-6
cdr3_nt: TGTGCCAGCAGCTTCCCCAAATCTGGGGCCAACGTCCTGACTTTC
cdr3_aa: CASSFPKSGANVLTF

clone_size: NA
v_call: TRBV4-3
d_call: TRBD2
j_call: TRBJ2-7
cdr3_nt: TGCGCCAGCAGCCAAGGACCCCCGGGGGGAACCTACGAGCAGTACTTC
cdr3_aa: CASSQGPPGGTYEQYF

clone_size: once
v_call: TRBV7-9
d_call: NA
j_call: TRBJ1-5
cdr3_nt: TGTGCCAGCAGCTTGGCAACGGGTCAGCCCCAGCATTTT
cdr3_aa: CASSLATGQPQHF